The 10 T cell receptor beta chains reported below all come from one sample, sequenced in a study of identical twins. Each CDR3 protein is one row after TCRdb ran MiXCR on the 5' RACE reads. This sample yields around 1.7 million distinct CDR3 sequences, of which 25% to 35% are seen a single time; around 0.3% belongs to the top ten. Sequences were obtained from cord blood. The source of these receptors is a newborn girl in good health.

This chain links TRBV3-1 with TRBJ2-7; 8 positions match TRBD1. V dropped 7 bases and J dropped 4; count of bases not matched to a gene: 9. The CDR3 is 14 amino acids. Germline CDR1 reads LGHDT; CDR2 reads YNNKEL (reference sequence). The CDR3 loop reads CASNPGTGLYEQYF. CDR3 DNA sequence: TGTGCCAGCAACCCCGGGACAGGATTATACGAGCAGTACTTC.

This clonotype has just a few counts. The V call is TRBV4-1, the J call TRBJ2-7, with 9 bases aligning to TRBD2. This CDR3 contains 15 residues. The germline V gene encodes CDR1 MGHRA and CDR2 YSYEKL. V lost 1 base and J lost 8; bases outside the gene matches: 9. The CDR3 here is CASSQVSLAGGKQYF. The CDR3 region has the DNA TGCGCCAGCAGCCAAGTTTCACTAGCGGGCGGTAAGCAGTACTTC.

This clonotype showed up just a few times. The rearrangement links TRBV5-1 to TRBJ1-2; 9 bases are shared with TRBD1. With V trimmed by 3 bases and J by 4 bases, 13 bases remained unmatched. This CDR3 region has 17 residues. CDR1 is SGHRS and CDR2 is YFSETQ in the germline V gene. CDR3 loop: CASSWEQPGQGSYGYTF. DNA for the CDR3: TGCGCCAGCAGCTGGGAACAACCGGGACAGGGAAGCTATGGCTACACCTTC.

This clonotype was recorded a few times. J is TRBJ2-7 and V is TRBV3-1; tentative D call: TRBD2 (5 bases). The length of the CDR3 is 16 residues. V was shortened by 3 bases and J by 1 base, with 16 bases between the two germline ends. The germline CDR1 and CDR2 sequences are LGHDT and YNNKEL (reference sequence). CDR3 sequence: CASSQFRPGSSYEQYF. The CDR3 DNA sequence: TGTGCCAGCAGCCAGTTTCGTCCGGGGTCTTCCTACGAGCAGTACTTC.

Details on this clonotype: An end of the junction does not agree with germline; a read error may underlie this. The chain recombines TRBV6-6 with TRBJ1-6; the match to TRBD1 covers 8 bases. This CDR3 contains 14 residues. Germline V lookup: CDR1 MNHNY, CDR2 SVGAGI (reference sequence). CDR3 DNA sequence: TGTGCCGGCAGTTACAGGGGGTATAATTCACCCCTCCACTTT. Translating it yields CAGSYRGYNSPLHF.

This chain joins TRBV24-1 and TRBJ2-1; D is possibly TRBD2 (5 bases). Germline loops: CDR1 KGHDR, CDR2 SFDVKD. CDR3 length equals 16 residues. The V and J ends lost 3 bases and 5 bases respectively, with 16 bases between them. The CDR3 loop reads CATSDTLMRVNNEQFF. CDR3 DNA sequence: TGTGCCACCAGTGATACTCTCATGCGGGTTAACAATGAGCAGTTCTTC.

The CDR3 sequence is CASSYSWSGDLSGYTF. For the CDR3, the DNA is TGTGCCAGCAGTTACTCATGGTCAGGGGATCTCTCTGGCTACACCTTC. The chain carries TRBV6-5 and TRBJ1-2, with a tentative D call TRBD1 (6 bases). In germline, CDR1 is MNHEY, CDR2 SVGAGI. V was pared by 0 bases and J by 7 bases, with 18 bases between. The CDR3 consists of 16 residues.

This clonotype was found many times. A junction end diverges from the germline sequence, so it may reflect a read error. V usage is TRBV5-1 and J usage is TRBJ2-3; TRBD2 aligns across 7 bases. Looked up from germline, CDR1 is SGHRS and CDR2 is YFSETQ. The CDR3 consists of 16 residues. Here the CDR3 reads CASSLEPSGGTDTQYF. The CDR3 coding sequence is TGTGCCAGCAGCTTAGAACCTAGCGGAGGCACAGATACGCAGTATTTT.

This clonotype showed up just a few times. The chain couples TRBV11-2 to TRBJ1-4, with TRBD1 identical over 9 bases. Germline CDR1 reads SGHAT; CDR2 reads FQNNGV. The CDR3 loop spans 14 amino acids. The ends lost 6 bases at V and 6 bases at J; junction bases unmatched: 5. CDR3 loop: CASRKTGGDEKLFF. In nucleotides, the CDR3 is TGTGCCAGCAGAAAAACAGGGGGCGATGAAAAACTGTTTTTT.

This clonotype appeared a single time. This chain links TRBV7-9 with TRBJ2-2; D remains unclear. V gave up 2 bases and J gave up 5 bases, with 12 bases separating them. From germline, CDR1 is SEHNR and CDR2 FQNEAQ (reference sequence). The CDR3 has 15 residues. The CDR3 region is CASSLRVSSTGELFF. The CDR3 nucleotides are TGTGCCAGCAGCTTAAGAGTCAGTTCTACCGGGGAGCTGTTTTTT.